The present T cell receptor (beta chain) was sequenced within a study of blood T cell repertoires in COVID-19. Assay: immunoSEQ multiplex PCR; the TCRdb copy retains only in-frame clones and omits some. The sample includes about 380,000 clones, around 87% of them seen just once. This CDR3 comprises 13 residues. The germline gives CDR1 LNHDA, CDR2 SQIVND (reference sequence). V lost 1 base, J lost 3 bases, and 7 bases lay in between. This clone was observed a single time. This TCR came from a young man who had recovered from COVID-19. This chain uses TRBV19 with TRBJ2-7; no firm D call. Sequences were obtained from PBMCs or T cells enriched from blood (not recorded which). The CDR3 sequence: CASSIGPNYEQYF. In nucleotides, the CDR3 is TGTGCCAGTAGTATAGGGCCGAACTACGAGCAGTACTTC.